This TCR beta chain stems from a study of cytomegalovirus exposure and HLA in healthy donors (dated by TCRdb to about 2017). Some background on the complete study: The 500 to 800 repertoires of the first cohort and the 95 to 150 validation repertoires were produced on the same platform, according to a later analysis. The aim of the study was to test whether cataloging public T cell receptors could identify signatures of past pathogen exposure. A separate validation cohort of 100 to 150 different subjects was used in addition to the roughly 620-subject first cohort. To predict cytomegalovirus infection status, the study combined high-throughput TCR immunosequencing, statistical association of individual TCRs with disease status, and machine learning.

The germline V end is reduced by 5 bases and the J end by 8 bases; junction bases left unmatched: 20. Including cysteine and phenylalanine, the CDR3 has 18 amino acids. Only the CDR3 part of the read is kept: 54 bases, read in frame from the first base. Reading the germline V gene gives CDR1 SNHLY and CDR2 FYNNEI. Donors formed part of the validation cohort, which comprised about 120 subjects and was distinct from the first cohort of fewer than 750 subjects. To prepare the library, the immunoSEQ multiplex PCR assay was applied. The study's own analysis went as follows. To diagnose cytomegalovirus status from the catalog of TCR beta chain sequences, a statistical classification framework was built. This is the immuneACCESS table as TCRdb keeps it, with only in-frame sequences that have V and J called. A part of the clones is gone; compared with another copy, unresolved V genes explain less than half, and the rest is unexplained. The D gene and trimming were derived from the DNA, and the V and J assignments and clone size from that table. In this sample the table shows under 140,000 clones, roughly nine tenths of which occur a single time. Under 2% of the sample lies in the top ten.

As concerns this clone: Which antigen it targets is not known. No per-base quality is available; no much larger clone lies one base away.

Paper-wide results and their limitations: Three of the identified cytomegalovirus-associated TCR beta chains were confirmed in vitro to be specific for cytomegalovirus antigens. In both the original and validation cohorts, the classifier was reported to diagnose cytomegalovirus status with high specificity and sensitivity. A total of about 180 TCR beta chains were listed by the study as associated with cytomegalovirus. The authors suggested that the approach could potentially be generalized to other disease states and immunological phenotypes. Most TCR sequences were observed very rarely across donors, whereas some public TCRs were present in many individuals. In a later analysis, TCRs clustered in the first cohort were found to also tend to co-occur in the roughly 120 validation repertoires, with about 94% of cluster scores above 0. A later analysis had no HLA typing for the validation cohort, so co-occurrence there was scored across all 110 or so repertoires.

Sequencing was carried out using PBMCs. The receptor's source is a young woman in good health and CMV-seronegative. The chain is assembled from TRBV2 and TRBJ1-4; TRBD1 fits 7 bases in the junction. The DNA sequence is TGTGCCAGCAGTCCGATACAGGGGTCTTGGAGTTTTCGAGAAAAACTGTTTTTT. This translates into CASSPIQGSWSFREKLFF.